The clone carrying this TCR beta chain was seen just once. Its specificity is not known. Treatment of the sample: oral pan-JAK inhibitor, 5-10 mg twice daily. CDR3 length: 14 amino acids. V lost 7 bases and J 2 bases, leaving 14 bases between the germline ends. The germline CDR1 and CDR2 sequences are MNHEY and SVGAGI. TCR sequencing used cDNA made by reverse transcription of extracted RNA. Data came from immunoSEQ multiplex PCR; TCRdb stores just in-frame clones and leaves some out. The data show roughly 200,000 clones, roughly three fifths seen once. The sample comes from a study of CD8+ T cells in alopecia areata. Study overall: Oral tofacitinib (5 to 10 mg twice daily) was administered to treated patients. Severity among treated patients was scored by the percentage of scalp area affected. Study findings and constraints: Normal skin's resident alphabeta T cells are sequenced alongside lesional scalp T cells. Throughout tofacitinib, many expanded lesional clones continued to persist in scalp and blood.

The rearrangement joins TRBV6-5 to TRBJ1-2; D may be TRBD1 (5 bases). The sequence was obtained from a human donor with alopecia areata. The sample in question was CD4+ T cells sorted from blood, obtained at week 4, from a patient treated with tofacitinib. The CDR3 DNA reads TGTGCCAGCAAGTTGGGGCAGGGAAACTATGGCTACACCTTC. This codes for CASKLGQGNYGYTF.